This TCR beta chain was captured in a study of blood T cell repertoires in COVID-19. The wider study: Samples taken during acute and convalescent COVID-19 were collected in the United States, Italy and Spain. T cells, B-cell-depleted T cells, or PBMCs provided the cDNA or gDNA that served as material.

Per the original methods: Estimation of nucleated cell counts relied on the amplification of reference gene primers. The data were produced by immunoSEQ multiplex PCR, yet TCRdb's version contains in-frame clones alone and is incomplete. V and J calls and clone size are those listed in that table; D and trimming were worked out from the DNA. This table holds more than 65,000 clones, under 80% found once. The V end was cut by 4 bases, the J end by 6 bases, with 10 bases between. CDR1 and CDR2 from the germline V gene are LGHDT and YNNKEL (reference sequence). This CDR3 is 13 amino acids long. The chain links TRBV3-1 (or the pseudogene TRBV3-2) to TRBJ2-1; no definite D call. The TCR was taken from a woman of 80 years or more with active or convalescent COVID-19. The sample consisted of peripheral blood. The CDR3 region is CASSPAVSNEQFF. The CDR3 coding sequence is TGTGCCAGCAGCCCCGCGGTGAGCAATGAGCAGTTCTTC.